The clone carrying this T cell receptor (beta chain) was seen ten or more times. A read error may explain this, as a much larger clone is one base away. The V end was cut by 6 bases, the J end by 0 bases, with 3 bases between. The CDR3 is 11 amino acids. The sample originates from a study of T cells after yellow fever vaccination. From the 5' RACE reads, TCRdb called clonotypes with MiXCR, one entry per CDR3 protein. Among about 230,000 distinct CDR3 sequences listed, roughly 6.3% were seen once. The chain is built from TRBV12-3 or TRBV12-4 and TRBJ2-7; D remains unclear. The receptor comes from a young man who received the YFV17D yellow fever vaccine. Sequencing used CD4+ T cells sorted from PBMCs, obtained on the day of the yellow fever booster vaccination. The DNA for the CDR3 is TGTGCCAGCAGATCCTCCTACGAGCAGTACTTC. It yields the protein CASRSSYEQYF.